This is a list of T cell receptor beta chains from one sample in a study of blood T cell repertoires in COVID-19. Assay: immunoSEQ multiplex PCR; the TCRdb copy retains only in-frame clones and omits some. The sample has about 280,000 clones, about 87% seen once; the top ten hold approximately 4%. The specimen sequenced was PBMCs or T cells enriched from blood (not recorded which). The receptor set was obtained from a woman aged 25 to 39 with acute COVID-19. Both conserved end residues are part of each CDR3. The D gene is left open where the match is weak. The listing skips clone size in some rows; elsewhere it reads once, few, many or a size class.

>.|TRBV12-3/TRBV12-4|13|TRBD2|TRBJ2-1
TGTGCCAGCAGTTTAGGACTAGCGGGTGAGCAGTTCTTC
CASSLGLAGEQFF
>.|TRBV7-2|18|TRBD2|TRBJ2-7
TGTGCCAGCAGCTTCCCCAGGAGCGGGGGAGAGATTTCCTACGAGCAGTACTTC
CASSFPRSGGEISYEQYF
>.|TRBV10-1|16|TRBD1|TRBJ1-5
TGCGCCAGCACTAGGACAGGGGATGATAGCAATCAGCCCCAGCATTTT
CASTRTGDDSNQPQHF
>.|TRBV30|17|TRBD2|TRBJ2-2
TGTGCCTGGGCAGGGGCCATAGCGGGGTCGAACACCGGGGAGCTGTTTTTT
CAWAGAIAGSNTGELFF
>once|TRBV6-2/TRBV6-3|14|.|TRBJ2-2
TGTGCCAGCAGTTACGGCGGAGTAACCGGGGAGCTGTTTTTT
CASSYGGVTGELFF
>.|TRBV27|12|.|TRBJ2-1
TGTGCCAGCAGTTTCAGGGACAATGAGCAGTTCTTC
CASSFRDNEQFF
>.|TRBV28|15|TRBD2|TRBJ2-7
TGTGCCAGCAGTTCGCCTAGCGGGAACTCCTACGAGCAGTACTTC
CASSSPSGNSYEQYF
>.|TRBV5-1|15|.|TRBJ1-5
TGCGCCAGCAGCTTGGGGACATATAGCAATCAGCCCCAGCATTTT
CASSLGTYSNQPQHF
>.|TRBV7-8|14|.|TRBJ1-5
TGTGCCAGCACCCTAAGCGACAGCAATCAGCCCCAGCATTTT
CASTLSDSNQPQHF
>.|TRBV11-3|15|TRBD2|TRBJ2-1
TGTGCCAGCAGCTTAACTAGCGGGAGCCACAATGAGCAGTTCTTC
CASSLTSGSHNEQFF
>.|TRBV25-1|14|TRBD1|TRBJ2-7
TGTGCCAGCAGTGTACGGGACAGTGCCTACGAGCAGTACTTC
CASSVRDSAYEQYF
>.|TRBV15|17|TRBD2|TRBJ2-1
TGTGCCACCAGCAGAGTTGGGACTAGCGGGAGGGATGGTGAGCAGTTCTTC
CATSRVGTSGRDGEQFF
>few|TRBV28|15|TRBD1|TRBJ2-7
TGTGCCAGCAGTACAATCCGACAGGGAAGAGACGAGCAGTACTTC
CASSTIRQGRDEQYF
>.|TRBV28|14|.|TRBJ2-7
TGTGCCAGCAGAGTTCCCGCGGGCAACTACGAGCAGTACTTC
CASRVPAGNYEQYF
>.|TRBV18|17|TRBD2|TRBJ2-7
TGTGCCAGCTCACCGGGACTAGCGGGAGTATTATCCTACGAGCAGTACTTC
CASSPGLAGVLSYEQYF
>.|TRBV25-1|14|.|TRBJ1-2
TGTGCCAGCAGTGACATAGGGACTTCGCGGGGCTACACCTTC
CASSDIGTSRGYTF
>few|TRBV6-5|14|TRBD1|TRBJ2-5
TGTGCCAGCAGTTACCAACAGGGGAGCGAGACCCAGTACTTC
CASSYQQGSETQYF
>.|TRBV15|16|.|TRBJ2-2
TGTGCCACCAGCAGAGATCTAGGGGCGCGGACCGGGGAGCTGTTTTTT
CATSRDLGARTGELFF
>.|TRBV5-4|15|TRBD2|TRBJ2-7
TGTGCCAGCAGCTTGACGGGAGGTAACTCCTACGAGCAGTACTTC
CASSLTGGNSYEQYF
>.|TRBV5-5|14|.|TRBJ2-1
TGTGCCAGCAGCTTGCCGGGAATGAGAAATGAGCAGTTCTTC
CASSLPGMRNEQFF
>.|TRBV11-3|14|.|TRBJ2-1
TGTGCCAGCAGCTCCCTGGAGAGAAACAATGAGCAGTTCTTC
CASSSLERNNEQFF
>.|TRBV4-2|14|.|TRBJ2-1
TGTGCCAGCAGCCAAGATCACTACGACAATGAGCAGTTCTTC
CASSQDHYDNEQFF
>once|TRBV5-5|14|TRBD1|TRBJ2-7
TGTGCCAGCAGCGACCGACAGGGGCAGGGAGAGCAGTACTTC
CASSDRQGQGEQYF
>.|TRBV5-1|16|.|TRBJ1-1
TGCGCCAGCAGCTCTTCACCCAGGGATGTGGTGACTGAAGCTTTCTTT
CASSSSPRDVVTEAFF
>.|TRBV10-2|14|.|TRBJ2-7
TGCGCCAGCAGTGAGTCGACTCCCGGCTACGAGCAGTACTTC
CASSESTPGYEQYF